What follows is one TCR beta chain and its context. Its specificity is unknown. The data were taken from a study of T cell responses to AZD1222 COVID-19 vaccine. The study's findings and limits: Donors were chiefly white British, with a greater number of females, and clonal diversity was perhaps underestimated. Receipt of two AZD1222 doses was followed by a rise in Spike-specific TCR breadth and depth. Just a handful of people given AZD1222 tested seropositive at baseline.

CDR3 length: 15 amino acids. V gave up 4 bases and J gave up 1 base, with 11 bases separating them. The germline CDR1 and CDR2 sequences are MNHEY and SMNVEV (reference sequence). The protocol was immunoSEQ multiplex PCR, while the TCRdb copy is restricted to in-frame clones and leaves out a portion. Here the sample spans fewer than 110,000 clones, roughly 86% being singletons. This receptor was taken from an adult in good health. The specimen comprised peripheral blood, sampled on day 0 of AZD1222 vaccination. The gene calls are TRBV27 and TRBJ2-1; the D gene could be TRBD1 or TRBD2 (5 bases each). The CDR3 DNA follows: TGTGCCAGCAGTTCCGGGGCCCAGTCCTACAATGAGCAGTTCTTC. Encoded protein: CASSSGAQSYNEQFF.